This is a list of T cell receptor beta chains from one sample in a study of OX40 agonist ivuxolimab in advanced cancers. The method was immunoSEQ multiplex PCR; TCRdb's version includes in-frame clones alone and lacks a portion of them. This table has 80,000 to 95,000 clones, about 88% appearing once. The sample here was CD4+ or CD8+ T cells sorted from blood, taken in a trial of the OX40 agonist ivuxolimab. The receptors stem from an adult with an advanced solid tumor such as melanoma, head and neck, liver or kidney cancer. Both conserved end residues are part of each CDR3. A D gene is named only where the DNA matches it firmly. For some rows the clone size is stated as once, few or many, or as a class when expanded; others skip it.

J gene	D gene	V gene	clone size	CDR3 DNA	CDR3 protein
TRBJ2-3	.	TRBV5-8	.	TGTGCCAGCAGCCATGACCCGGGAGATACGCAGTATTTT	CASSHDPGDTQYF
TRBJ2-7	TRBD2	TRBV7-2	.	TGTGCCAGCAGCTTCCCCTCTAGCGGGAACCCCTACGAGCAGTACTTC	CASSFPSSGNPYEQYF
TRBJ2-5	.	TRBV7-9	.	TGTGCCAGCAGCTTAGGAGGGACCTCCGGGGGACCACGAGAGACCCAGTACTTC	CASSLGGTSGGPRETQYF
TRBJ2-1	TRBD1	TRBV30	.	TGTGCCTGGAGCGACGGACAGGCCGTTTACAATGAGCAGTTCTTC	CAWSDGQAVYNEQFF
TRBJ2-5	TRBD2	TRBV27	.	TGTGCCAGCAGTACATTTCTAGCGGGAGGGCTGGAGACCCAGTACTTC	CASSTFLAGGLETQYF
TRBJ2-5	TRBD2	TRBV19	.	TGTGCCAGTAGTTCACTAGCGGGAGGGCCCCAGACCCAGTACTTC	CASSSLAGGPQTQYF
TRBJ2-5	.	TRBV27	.	TGTGCCAGCAGTTTATTATCGGAGGGAGAGACCCAGTACTTC	CASSLLSEGETQYF
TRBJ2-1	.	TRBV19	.	TGTGCCAGTAGTAAGGGACTTTACAATGAGCAGTTCTTC	CASSKGLYNEQFF
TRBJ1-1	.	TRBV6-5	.	TGTGCCAGCAGTTACTCGCCTACAGGGAACACTGAAGCTTTCTTT	CASSYSPTGNTEAFF
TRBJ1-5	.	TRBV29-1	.	TGCAGCGTTGAGGTCGGGGGGCTCTTAAGCAATCAGCCCCAGCATTTT	CSVEVGGLLSNQPQHF
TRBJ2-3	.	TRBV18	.	TGTGCCAGCTCGCGGGACCTAACTAGCACAGATACGCAGTATTTT	CASSRDLTSTDTQYF
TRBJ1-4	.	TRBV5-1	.	TGCGCCAGCAGCCCAGAAGGGAGAACAGGGATGGGTGAAAAACTGTTTTTT	CASSPEGRTGMGEKLFF
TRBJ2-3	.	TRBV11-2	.	TGTGCCAGCAGCTTCCCCCTTGAGTACCTGAGGACAGATACGCAGTATTTT	CASSFPLEYLRTDTQYF
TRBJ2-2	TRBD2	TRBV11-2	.	TGTGCCAGCAGCTTTAGCGGGGGATGGAACACCGGGGAGCTGTTTTTT	CASSFSGGWNTGELFF
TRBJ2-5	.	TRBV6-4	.	TGTGCCAGCAGTGTGAACAGCCAAGAGACCCAGTACTTC	CASSVNSQETQYF
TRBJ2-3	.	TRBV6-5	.	TGTGCCAGCAGACGCACAGATACGCAGTATTTT	CASRRTDTQYF
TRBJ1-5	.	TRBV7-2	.	TGTGCCAGCAGCTTAGCGGGGGGAAATCAGCCCCAGCATTTT	CASSLAGGNQPQHF
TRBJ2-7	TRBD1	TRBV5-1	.	TGCGCCAGCAGCCCCGACAGGGGGCCTCCAGGAGGGGCCTACGAGCAGTACTTC	CASSPDRGPPGGAYEQYF
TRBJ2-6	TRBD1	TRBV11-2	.	TGTGCCAGCAGCTTAGAGGGGACAGGGTACTCTGGGGCCAACGTCCTGACTTTC	CASSLEGTGYSGANVLTF
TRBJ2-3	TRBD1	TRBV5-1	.	TGCGCCAGCAGCTTCACAGGGGGCGGTGGCACAGATACGCAGTATTTT	CASSFTGGGGTDTQYF
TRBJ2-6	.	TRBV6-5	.	TGTGCCAGCAGTCCAAACAGTGGGGGGGCCAACGTCCTGACTTTC	CASSPNSGGANVLTF
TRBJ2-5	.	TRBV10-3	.	TGTGCCATCAGTGACTTGCAAGAGACCCAGTACTTC	CAISDLQETQYF
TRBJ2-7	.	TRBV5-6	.	TGTGCCAGCAGCGAAGTAGGAGGGGTAGGGGGCCTCGACGAGCAGTACTTC	CASSEVGGVGGLDEQYF
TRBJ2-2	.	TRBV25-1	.	TGTGCCAGCAGCGCAGGGTACACCGGGGAGCTGTTTTTT	CASSAGYTGELFF
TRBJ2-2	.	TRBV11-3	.	TGTGCCAGCAGGAGGGATAACCTGGCCGGGGAGCTGTTTTTT	CASRRDNLAGELFF
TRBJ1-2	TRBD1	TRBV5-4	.	TGTGCCAGCAGCTTGCCCGGACAGGGATATGGCTACACCTTC	CASSLPGQGYGYTF
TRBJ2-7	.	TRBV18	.	TGTGCCAGCTCACGTGACAGTTACGAGCAGTACTTC	CASSRDSYEQYF
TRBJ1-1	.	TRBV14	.	TGTGCCAGCAGCCAAGTAATCACTGAAGCTTTCTTT	CASSQVITEAFF
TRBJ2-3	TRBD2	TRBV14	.	TGTGCCAGCAGCCAACGGGCGGGGGGGGCAGATACGCAGTATTTT	CASSQRAGGADTQYF
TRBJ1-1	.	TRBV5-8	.	TGTGCCAGCAGCTTGGCCCTGAACACTGAAGCTTTCTTT	CASSLALNTEAFF
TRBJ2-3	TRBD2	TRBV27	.	TGTGCCAGCAGTTTAGTAGGACTAGCGGGGGGGCGCGCAGATACGCAGTATTTT	CASSLVGLAGGRADTQYF
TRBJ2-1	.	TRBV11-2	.	TGTGCCAGCAGCTTAGCCGGAGGTGAGCAGTTCTTC	CASSLAGGEQFF
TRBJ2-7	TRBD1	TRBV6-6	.	TGTGCCAGCAGGTCCCGGACAGGGTCGTACGAGCAGTACTTC	CASRSRTGSYEQYF
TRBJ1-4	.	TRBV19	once	TGTGCCAGTAGTATCAGTGAGGCAGGGATCAAGGCGGCGGAAAAACTGTTTTTT	CASSISEAGIKAAEKLFF
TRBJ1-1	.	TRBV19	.	TGTGCCAGTAGTTCTTCGAGGGGACTTGAAGCTTTCTTT	CASSSSRGLEAFF
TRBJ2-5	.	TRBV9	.	TGTGCCAGCAGCGTAGGGGCAGTATCCGGAGAGACCCAGTACTTC	CASSVGAVSGETQYF
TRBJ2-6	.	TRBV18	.	TGTGCCAGCTCACCACGGGATGGAAGGGATTCCTCTGGGGCCAACGTCCTGACTTTC	CASSPRDGRDSSGANVLTF
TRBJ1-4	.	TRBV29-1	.	TGCAGCGTTCTCATCAGGGGTTATAGGATATCTGAAAAACTGTTTTTT	CSVLIRGYRISEKLFF
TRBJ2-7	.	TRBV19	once	TGTGCCAGTAGTATCCTCGGGACCCGCTACGAGCAGTACTTC	CASSILGTRYEQYF
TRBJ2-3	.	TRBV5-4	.	TGTGCCAGCAGCAACCGCCCAGATACGCAGTATTTT	CASSNRPDTQYF